This entry lists 11 T cell receptor beta chains sequenced from one sample in a study of T-cell reconstitution after alpha-beta-depleted transplantation in children. Preparation of the TCRbeta library involved a method that used unique molecular identifiers. MiXCR was run by TCRdb on the PCR reads, yielding one entry per CDR3 protein. The top ten hold about 4% of the sample, which has approximately 590,000 distinct CDR3 sequences, roughly 10% seen once. Here the sequenced sample was PBMCs from the stem cell graft donor, taken from the stem cell graft. These receptors were obtained from a human donor who donated a stem cell graft to a child with acute myeloid leukemia.

This clonotype was seen ten or more times. The chain has TRBV20-1 and TRBJ2-7; D might be TRBD2 (6 bases). Germline V gene lookup returns CDR1 DFQATT and CDR2 SNEGSKA (reference sequence). This CDR3 region has 13 residues. Trimming cost V 5 bases and J 0 bases, with 11 bases left between them. DNA of the CDR3: TGCAGTGCTGAGGACGGGAGCTCCTACGAGCAGTACTTC. Amino acid sequence: CSAEDGSSYEQYF.

The chain employs TRBV2 and TRBJ2-7; 9 bases fit TRBD2. The CDR3 is made up of 14 amino acids. Germline CDR1 is SNHLY and CDR2 is FYNNEI. With 6 bases clipped from V and 4 bases from J, the junction kept 7 bases outside the gene matches. The CDR3 region is CASSISGSGYEQYF. The DNA for the CDR3 is TGTGCCAGCAGCATTAGCGGGAGTGGGTACGAGCAGTACTTC.

This clonotype has ten or more counts. The chain carries TRBV12-3 or TRBV12-4 and TRBJ2-3; tentative D call: TRBD2 (6 bases). The CDR3 extends over 14 amino acids. Trimming took off 3 bases at V and 4 bases at J, with 11 bases between the two ends. The CDR3 is CASSFNRESDTQYF. The DNA for the CDR3 is TGTGCCAGCAGTTTTAATCGGGAGTCAGATACGCAGTATTTT.

The chain employs TRBV30 and TRBJ1-5; D unclear. The CDR3 totals 15 residues. Germline V gene data show CDR1 as GTSNPN and CDR2 as SVGIG (reference sequence). The V and J ends lost 0 bases and 0 bases respectively, with 9 bases between them. The CDR3 nucleotides are TGTGCCTGGAGTGTAGAGACGGTTAGCAATCAGCCCCAGCATTTT. It translates to CAWSVETVSNQPQHF.

This clonotype was recorded at least ten times. The V gene is TRBV4-2, the J gene TRBJ2-1; TRBD1 matches 9 bases. From germline, CDR1 is LGHNA and CDR2 YNFKEQ. V lost 4 bases and J lost 9; bases outside the gene matches: 4. CDR3 length equals 13 residues. The CDR3 loop reads CASSRDRVSEQFF. CDR3 nucleotides: TGTGCCAGCAGCCGGGACAGGGTCAGTGAGCAGTTCTTC.

This clonotype was detected only a few times. V is TRBV20-1 and J is TRBJ2-7; 7 bases match TRBD2. Germline V lookup: CDR1 DFQATT, CDR2 SNEGSKA (reference sequence). V was pared by 6 bases and J by 4 bases, with 6 bases of the junction left unmatched. The CDR3 consists of 12 residues. The CDR3 DNA sequence: TGCAGTGCCTCGACTAGCATGTACGAGCAGTACTTC. Translation: CSASTSMYEQYF.

CDR3 coding DNA: TGCAGTGCCCATACTACTGCGGGGAATGGCATTCAGTACTTC. The encoded protein is CSAHTTAGNGIQYF. V is TRBV20-1 and J is TRBJ2-4, with D perhaps matching TRBD2 (6 bases). In germline, CDR1 is DFQATT, CDR2 SNEGSKA (reference sequence). CDR3 size: 14 residues. The V and J ends lost 6 bases and 9 bases respectively, with 21 bases between them.

This clonotype appeared many times. The rearrangement joins TRBV18 to TRBJ2-7; D is perhaps TRBD1 (7 bases). V lost 3 bases and J 4 bases, leaving 13 bases between the germline ends. The CDR3 length is 14 residues. Germline V gene data show CDR1 as KGHSH and CDR2 as LQKENI. The CDR3 nucleotides are TGTGCCAGCTCACCCTCAGGGGGGCTATACGAGCAGTACTTC. Translation gives CASSPSGGLYEQYF.

V usage is TRBV5-4 and J usage is TRBJ2-7, with D perhaps matching TRBD2 (6 bases). The CDR3 covers 13 residues. The V gene lost 5 bases and the J gene lost 4 bases, with 13 bases spanning the gap. Germline V gives CDR1 SGHNT, CDR2 YYREEE (reference sequence). The CDR3 region has the DNA TGTGCCAGCAGACGGGACTTTGGGTACGAGCAGTACTTC. Translated, it gives CASRRDFGYEQYF.

The chain combines TRBV7-2 with TRBJ2-5; TRBD2 might be the D (5 bases). Germline CDR1 is SGHTA and CDR2 is FQGNSA. Trimming took 5 bases from V and 4 from J, leaving 8 bases between them. This CDR3 comprises 12 residues. This CDR3 is CASSPGSETQYF. The CDR3 DNA sequence: TGTGCCAGCAGCCCGGGGTCAGAGACCCAGTACTTC. Full variable domain (missing parts from reference TRBV7-2 and TRBJ2-5): GAGVSQSPSNKVTEKGKDVELRCDPISGHTALYWYRQSLGQGLEFLIYFQGNSAPDKSGLPSDRFSAERTGGSVSTLTIQRTQQEDSAVYLCASSPGSETQYFGPGTRLLVL.

This clonotype has just a few counts. The rearrangement uses TRBV6-5 and TRBJ2-1; D is uncertain. CDR1 MNHEY and CDR2 SVGAGI come from the germline V gene. V lost 0 bases and J 0 bases, leaving 9 bases between the germline ends. The CDR3 length is 16 residues. CDR3 amino acids: CASSYSNLHSYNEQFF. CDR3 nucleotides: TGTGCCAGCAGTTACTCGAATCTCCACTCCTACAATGAGCAGTTCTTC.